This is a list of T cell receptor beta chains from one sample in a study of blood T cell repertoires in COVID-19. Generated by immunoSEQ multiplex PCR, the TCRdb table keeps only in-frame clones and is missing some. Among around 120,000 clones listed, approximately 87% were seen once. Sequenced sample: peripheral blood. Source of these receptors: an older woman with acute or convalescent COVID-19. Both conserved end residues are part of each CDR3. Fields, in order: clone size, D gene, V gene, J gene, CDR3 protein, CDR3 DNA. The D gene is left open where the match is weak. The size field is filled for only some rows; it gives once, few, many or a size class.

size: few; D: TRBD1; V: TRBV5-1; J: TRBJ2-3; CDR3: CASSLGTGQGSTDTQYF; DNA: TGCGCCAGCAGCTTGGGGACAGGGCAGGGTAGCACAGATACGCAGTATTTT
size: .; D: .; V: TRBV21-1; J: TRBJ1-6; CDR3: CASSHFRGGIYSPLHF; DNA: TGTGCCAGCAGCCACTTTCGGGGGGGAATCTATTCACCCCTCCACTTT
size: .; D: .; V: TRBV11-1; J: TRBJ1-2; CDR3: CASSLGPTGYGYTF; DNA: TGTGCCAGCAGCTTAGGACCTACAGGCTATGGCTACACCTTC
size: .; D: .; V: TRBV11-2; J: TRBJ1-1; CDR3: CASSTVGGENTEAFF; DNA: TGTGCCAGCAGCACCGTTGGGGGGGAGAACACTGAAGCTTTCTTT
size: .; D: .; V: TRBV6-5; J: TRBJ1-2; CDR3: CATKQGTYGYTF; DNA: TGTGCCACCAAACAGGGAACCTATGGCTACACCTTC
size: .; D: TRBD2; V: TRBV5-4; J: TRBJ2-1; CDR3: CASSLGSGSSYNEQFF; DNA: TGTGCCAGCAGCTTGGGTAGCGGGAGCTCCTACAATGAGCAGTTCTTC
size: .; D: TRBD1; V: TRBV28; J: TRBJ1-1; CDR3: CASSYATGLNTEAFF; DNA: TGTGCCAGCAGTTACGCGACAGGGTTGAACACTGAAGCTTTCTTT
size: .; D: .; V: TRBV5-1; J: TRBJ1-1; CDR3: CASSLTVNTEAFF; DNA: TGCGCCAGCAGCTTGACAGTAAACACTGAAGCTTTCTTT
size: .; D: TRBD2; V: TRBV11-2; J: TRBJ2-1; CDR3: CASSLDGGVREQFF; DNA: TGTGCCAGCAGCTTAGATGGGGGGGTTAGGGAGCAGTTCTTC
size: .; D: TRBD2; V: TRBV27; J: TRBJ2-5; CDR3: CASSLSAGGQETQYF; DNA: TGTGCCAGCAGTTTATCAGCGGGGGGGCAAGAGACCCAGTACTTC
size: .; D: .; V: TRBV30; J: TRBJ2-5; CDR3: CAWSGGGETQYF; DNA: TGTGCCTGGAGTGGTGGGGGGGAGACCCAGTACTTC
size: .; D: TRBD1; V: TRBV10-3; J: TRBJ2-7; CDR3: CAISEDRGYEQYF; DNA: TGTGCCATCAGTGAGGACAGGGGTTACGAGCAGTACTTC
size: .; D: TRBD1; V: TRBV7-9; J: TRBJ1-2; CDR3: CASSSGQGSNYGYTF; DNA: TGTGCCAGCAGCTCCGGACAGGGGTCTAACTATGGCTACACCTTC
size: .; D: TRBD2; V: TRBV30; J: TRBJ2-7; CDR3: CAWSVGGGNYEQYF; DNA: TGTGCCTGGAGTGTTGGCGGGGGGAACTACGAGCAGTACTTC
size: .; D: TRBD2; V: TRBV19; J: TRBJ2-1; CDR3: CASSIDPSSGGANNEQFF; DNA: TGTGCCAGTAGTATAGACCCGTCTAGCGGGGGGGCGAACAATGAGCAGTTCTTC
size: .; D: .; V: TRBV11-2; J: TRBJ1-5; CDR3: CASSPGGGGQPQHF; DNA: TGTGCCAGCAGCCCCGGGGGGGGCGGTCAGCCCCAGCATTTT
size: .; D: .; V: TRBV7-3; J: TRBJ1-5; CDR3: CASSLWGGQPQHF; DNA: TGTGCCAGCAGCTTATGGGGGGGGCAGCCCCAGCATTTT
size: .; D: TRBD1; V: TRBV10-3; J: TRBJ1-4; CDR3: CAIRPGQGANEKLFF; DNA: TGTGCCATCAGGCCGGGACAGGGGGCTAATGAAAAACTGTTTTTT
size: .; D: TRBD2; V: TRBV30; J: TRBJ2-3; CDR3: CAWDSGVSTDTQYF; DNA: TGTGCCTGGGACAGCGGGGTTAGCACAGATACGCAGTATTTT
size: .; D: .; V: TRBV5-1; J: TRBJ2-1; CDR3: CASSLGGIRTYNEQFF; DNA: TGCGCCAGCAGCTTGGGAGGCATTCGGACTTACAATGAGCAGTTCTTC
size: .; D: .; V: TRBV19; J: TRBJ2-7; CDR3: CASSMRGLSYEQYF; DNA: TGTGCCAGTAGTATGAGGGGACTCTCCTACGAGCAGTACTTC
size: .; D: TRBD1; V: TRBV7-6; J: TRBJ1-6; CDR3: CASSPRGTPGNSPLHF; DNA: TGTGCCAGCAGCCCCAGGGGGACGCCCGGGAATTCACCCCTCCACTTT
size: .; D: TRBD1; V: TRBV2; J: TRBJ1-5; CDR3: CASSGQGPNQPQHF; DNA: TGTGCCAGCAGTGGACAGGGCCCCAATCAGCCCCAGCATTTT
size: few; D: TRBD1; V: TRBV2; J: TRBJ1-1; CDR3: CASRDRGPEAFF; DNA: TGTGCCAGCAGGGACAGGGGGCCTGAAGCTTTCTTT
size: .; D: TRBD1; V: TRBV4-1; J: TRBJ1-3; CDR3: CASKTTGAGGNTIYF; DNA: TGCGCCAGCAAAACGACAGGGGCCGGGGGAAACACCATATATTTT
size: .; D: TRBD1; V: TRBV5-1; J: TRBJ1-3; CDR3: CASSETGGSGNTIYF; DNA: TGCGCCAGCAGCGAAACAGGGGGCTCTGGAAACACCATATATTTT
size: .; D: TRBD1; V: TRBV6-1; J: TRBJ1-2; CDR3: CASSEALRGTGGLNYGYTF; DNA: TGTGCCAGCAGTGAAGCGCTTCGGGGGACAGGGGGCCTTAACTATGGCTACACCTTC
size: .; D: .; V: TRBV7-9; J: TRBJ2-3; CDR3: CASSLVKERDTQYF; DNA: TGTGCCAGCAGCTTAGTAAAGGAGAGAGATACGCAGTATTTT
size: .; D: .; V: TRBV6-5; J: TRBJ1-3; CDR3: CASMEGRGGNTIYF; DNA: TGTGCCAGCATGGAGGGCCGCGGGGGAAACACCATATATTTT
size: .; D: .; V: TRBV12-2; J: TRBJ1-3; CDR3: CASRLARGTPIAASGNTIYF; DNA: TGTGCAAGTCGCCTCGCCAGGGGGACACCTATTGCCGCCTCTGGAAACACCATATATTTT
size: .; D: TRBD1; V: TRBV2; J: TRBJ1-4; CDR3: CASSWDRVGEKLFF; DNA: TGTGCCAGCAGCTGGGACAGGGTTGGGGAAAAACTGTTTTTT
size: .; D: TRBD1; V: TRBV19; J: TRBJ1-1; CDR3: CASSIGQGNTEAFF; DNA: TGTGCCAGTAGTATTGGACAGGGGAACACTGAAGCTTTCTTT
size: .; D: .; V: TRBV28; J: TRBJ2-7; CDR3: CASALGVSPYEQYF; DNA: TGTGCCAGCGCCCTGGGAGTTAGCCCCTACGAGCAGTACTTC
size: .; D: .; V: TRBV6-1; J: TRBJ1-2; CDR3: CASSEDDRSGGYTF; DNA: TGTGCCAGCAGTGAAGACGACAGATCAGGTGGCTACACCTTC
size: .; D: TRBD2; V: TRBV5-1; J: TRBJ2-2; CDR3: CASGREGELFF; DNA: TGCGCCAGCGGGCGGGAGGGGGAGCTGTTTTTT
size: .; D: TRBD2; V: TRBV6-1; J: TRBJ2-5; CDR3: CASSEATLAGVETQYF; DNA: TGTGCCAGCAGTGAAGCTACCCTAGCGGGGGTTGAGACCCAGTACTTC
size: .; D: .; V: TRBV9; J: TRBJ2-7; CDR3: CASSTPGDYEQYF; DNA: TGTGCCAGCAGCACGCCAGGGGACTACGAGCAGTACTTC
size: .; D: TRBD2; V: TRBV6-5; J: TRBJ2-3; CDR3: CASSTSGYYTDTQYF; DNA: TGTGCCAGCAGTACTAGCGGGTACTACACAGATACGCAGTATTTT
size: .; D: .; V: TRBV24-1; J: TRBJ1-5; CDR3: CATSDPDKAPNQPQHF; DNA: TGTGCCACCAGTGACCCTGACAAGGCCCCCAATCAGCCCCAGCATTTT
size: .; D: TRBD1; V: TRBV29-1; J: TRBJ2-3; CDR3: CSVVGGQGLSLGTDTQYF; DNA: TGCAGCGTTGTGGGGGGACAGGGTTTGTCGTTAGGTACAGATACGCAGTATTTT
size: .; D: .; V: TRBV28; J: TRBJ1-1; CDR3: CAVTGSVIAFF; DNA: TGTGCCGTCACCGGTTCCGTCATCGCTTTCTTT
size: .; D: .; V: TRBV2; J: TRBJ2-5; CDR3: CASSEGEYQETQYF; DNA: TGTGCCAGCAGTGAAGGAGAATACCAAGAGACCCAGTACTTC
size: few; D: .; V: TRBV28; J: TRBJ1-2; CDR3: CASSWSGGPYGYTF; DNA: TGTGCCAGCAGTTGGTCGGGAGGTCCCTATGGCTACACCTTC
size: .; D: .; V: TRBV13; J: TRBJ1-1; CDR3: CASSLYTEAFF; DNA: TGTGCCAGCAGCTTATATACTGAAGCTTTCTTT
size: .; D: .; V: TRBV24-1; J: TRBJ2-7; CDR3: CATSDPARGGRQYF; DNA: TGTGCCACCAGTGACCCTGCTCGGGGAGGACGGCAGTACTTC
size: .; D: TRBD2; V: TRBV15; J: TRBJ2-1; CDR3: CATSRREGSYNEQFF; DNA: TGTGCCACCAGCAGGAGGGAGGGGTCATACAATGAGCAGTTCTTC
size: .; D: .; V: TRBV19; J: TRBJ1-5; CDR3: CASNLQAQGTGQPQHF; DNA: TGTGCCAGTAACCTCCAAGCCCAGGGGACGGGACAGCCCCAGCATTTT
size: .; D: .; V: TRBV7-9; J: TRBJ2-3; CDR3: CASSLAGGPTDTQYF; DNA: TGTGCCAGCAGCTTAGCGGGGGGGCCGACAGATACGCAGTATTTT
size: .; D: .; V: TRBV5-4; J: TRBJ2-5; CDR3: CASSSDKNQETQYF; DNA: TGTGCCAGCAGCTCTGACAAGAACCAAGAGACCCAGTACTTC
size: once; D: TRBD1; V: TRBV4-1; J: TRBJ2-5; CDR3: CASKQGGGTKTQYF; DNA: TGCGCCAGCAAACAGGGGGGAGGAACAAAGACCCAGTACTTC
size: .; D: .; V: TRBV7-3; J: TRBJ2-2; CDR3: CASSSGAGELFF; DNA: TGTGCCAGCAGCTCAGGGGCGGGGGAGCTGTTTTTT
size: once; D: TRBD2; V: TRBV5-4; J: TRBJ2-2; CDR3: CASSLLAGGTGELFF; DNA: TGTGCCAGCAGCTTGTTAGCGGGGGGCACCGGGGAGCTGTTTTTT
size: .; D: .; V: TRBV30; J: TRBJ1-6; CDR3: CAWSLPRGSGNSPLHF; DNA: TGTGCCTGGAGCCTCCCACGCGGAAGCGGAAATTCACCCCTCCACTTT
size: .; D: .; V: TRBV19; J: TRBJ1-4; CDR3: CASTGGPTEKLFF; DNA: TGTGCCAGTACCGGTGGGCCCACTGAAAAACTGTTTTTT
size: .; D: TRBD1; V: TRBV18; J: TRBJ1-3; CDR3: CASSQRSGQGAGNTIYF; DNA: TGTGCCAGCTCGCAGAGAAGCGGACAGGGGGCTGGAAACACCATATATTTT